These 15 T cell receptor beta chains came from one sample sequenced in a study of CD8+ T cells in alopecia areata. This sample's treatment: oral pan-JAK inhibitor, 5-10 mg twice daily. After isolation, RNA underwent reverse transcription to generate cDNA as the sequencing template. Assay: immunoSEQ multiplex PCR; the TCRdb copy retains only in-frame clones and omits some. Of about 210,000 clones in the sample, 35% to 45% were seen once. The specimen was CD4+ T cells sorted from blood, collected at approximately week 31, from a patient treated with tofacitinib. The source of these receptors is a human donor with alopecia areata.

The chain joins TRBV7-8 to TRBJ1-1; 9 bases agree with TRBD1. The ends lost 5 bases at V and 5 bases at J; junction bases unmatched: 21. CDR3 size: 19 residues. Germline values: CDR1 SGHVS, CDR2 FQNEAQ. The CDR3 region is CASSPHISGTGSLRTEAFF. CDR3 sequence (DNA): TGTGCCAGCAGCCCGCATATTTCCGGGACAGGGAGTTTGCGGACTGAAGCTTTCTTT.

The table lists this clone with a few counts. This CDR3 is also generated by other DNA sequences in the sample. The CDR3 nucleotides read TGCAGCGTGGGGACAGGGCGAGACTATGGCTACACCTTC. Translated: CSVGTGRDYGYTF. V and J are TRBV29-1 and TRBJ1-2; the match to TRBD1 covers 9 bases. Germline V gives CDR1 SQVTM, CDR2 ANQGSEA. J lost 3 bases, V lost 6 bases, and 5 bases had no gene match. This CDR3 has 13 residues.

The chain links TRBV5-1 to TRBJ1-1; 7 bases line up with TRBD1. CDR1 SGHRS and CDR2 YFSETQ come from the germline V gene. V shed 0 bases and J 4 bases; nucleotides not matched to a gene: 3. This CDR3 spans 14 amino acids. The CDR3 DNA reads as TGCGCCAGCAGCTTGGCCTCAGGGGGCACTGAAGCTTTCTTT. As protein: CASSLASGGTEAFF.

This chain connects TRBV28 to TRBJ1-2; D is uncertain. This CDR3 region has 12 residues. V was clipped by 5 bases and J by 8 bases, with 12 bases between them. CDR1 is MDHEN, CDR2 SYDVKM, per germline. In nucleotides, the CDR3 is TGTGCCAGCAGTATCAAACCCTTCGGCTACACCTTC. It encodes CASSIKPFGYTF.

The chain carries TRBV14 and TRBJ2-1; perhaps TRBD1 as D (6 bases). The germline CDR1 and CDR2 sequences are SGHDN and FVKESK. V shed 1 base and J shed 3 bases, with 19 bases lying between them. This CDR3 contains 18 residues. Here the CDR3 reads CASSQVTGTPKVYNEQFF. DNA of the CDR3: TGTGCCAGCAGCCAAGTCACCGGGACACCTAAGGTCTACAATGAGCAGTTCTTC. Filled out from reference TRBV14 and TRBJ2-1, the complete variable domain reads EAGVTQFPSHSVIEKGQTVTLRCDPISGHDNLYWYRRVMGKEIKFLLHFVKESKQDESGMPNNRFLAERTGGTYSTLKVQPAELEDSGVYFCASSQVTGTPKVYNEQFFGPGTRLTVL.

In its sample, this clone was seen a few times. The rearrangement links TRBV7-9 to TRBJ2-2, with D possibly being TRBD1 or TRBD2 (5 bases each). The germline V gene has CDR1 SEHNR and CDR2 FQNEAQ (reference sequence). The CDR3 is 19 residues long. Trimming stripped 1 base from V and 3 bases from J, with 21 bases between. The CDR3 loop reads CASSLVGNLRDADTGELFF. The CDR3 DNA is TGTGCCAGCAGCTTAGTGGGAAACCTCCGGGACGCCGACACCGGGGAGCTGTTTTTT.

This clone has just one count. The chain has TRBV5-1 and TRBJ1-1, with a tentative D call TRBD1 (5 bases). The CDR3 has 14 residues. V gave up 4 bases and J gave up 1 base, with 11 bases separating them. CDR1 is SGHRS, CDR2 YFSETQ, per germline. The CDR3 coding sequence is TGCGCCAGCAGCCTCACGGGACGGAACACTGAAGCTTTCTTT. Amino acids: CASSLTGRNTEAFF.

The genes are TRBV6-5 and TRBJ1-1, with D possibly TRBD1 on 5 matching bases. Trimming left V 0 bases short and J 8 bases short, with 13 bases between. CDR1 and CDR2 (germline): MNHEY, SVGAGI. This CDR3 is built from 14 residues. The CDR3 sequence: CASSYSIGGAEAFF. The CDR3 DNA follows: TGTGCCAGCAGTTACTCGATTGGGGGTGCCGAAGCTTTCTTT.

This clone has just a few counts. The chain is built from TRBV27 and TRBJ1-2; possible D gene TRBD1, 5 bases. The V and J ends lost 4 bases and 7 bases respectively, with 16 bases between them. The CDR3 loop spans 14 amino acids. Germline V gives CDR1 MNHEY, CDR2 SMNVEV (reference sequence). The DNA of the CDR3 is TGTGCCAGCAGTTGGGACCGGGCGGGGATTGGCTACACCTTC. This codes for CASSWDRAGIGYTF.

Comment on this clone: Distinct nucleotide sequences in the sample also encode this CDR3. V is TRBV29-1 and J is TRBJ1-5; D is unresolved. CDR1 and CDR2 from the germline V gene are SQVTM and ANQGSEA. The CDR3 consists of 12 residues. Trimming took 8 bases from V and 2 from J, leaving 10 bases between them. The CDR3 bases are TGCAGCCCTCCTGGGGGCAATCAGCCCCAGCATTTT. It is translated as CSPPGGNQPQHF.

The chain couples TRBV27 to TRBJ2-1; perhaps TRBD2 as D (6 bases). This CDR3 has 14 amino acids. Trimming removed 6 bases at V and 0 bases at J, with 9 bases between. CDR1 and CDR2 from the germline V gene are MNHEY and SMNVEV (reference sequence). In DNA form, the CDR3 reads TGTGCCAGCAGCGGGGGTAGCTCCTACAATGAGCAGTTCTTC. Translation gives CASSGGSSYNEQFF.

The chain is built from TRBV7-3 and TRBJ2-3; 7 bases line up with TRBD2. Trimming took 0 bases from V and 3 from J; bases not matched to a gene: 3. This CDR3 is built from 15 residues. In germline, CDR1 is SGHTA, CDR2 FQGTGA. The CDR3 DNA follows: TGTGCCAGCAGCTTAACTAGCGGGCCGACAGATACGCAGTATTTT. Protein product: CASSLTSGPTDTQYF.

This clone was seen repeatedly, ten times or more. The rearrangement uses TRBV18 and TRBJ1-5; D unclear. This CDR3 contains 13 residues. V gave up 3 bases and J gave up 6 bases, with 9 bases separating them. Germline V CDR1 and CDR2: KGHSH, LQKENI. CDR3 nucleotides: TGTGCCAGCTCACCGGGCGGCGGTCAGCCCCAGCATTTT. Its translation: CASSPGGGQPQHF.

The chain combines TRBV25-1 with TRBJ1-1, with TRBD1 as a possible D gene (5 bases). This CDR3 has 15 amino acids. V was cut by 3 bases and J by 1 base, with 12 bases left in between. Germline CDR1 and CDR2: MGHDK and SYGVNS. The CDR3 spells CASSDPGTGNTEAFF. CDR3 bases: TGTGCCAGCAGTGACCCCGGGACGGGGAACACTGAAGCTTTCTTT.

The gene calls are TRBV11-2 and TRBJ2-7, with 11 bases fitting TRBD2. The CDR3 covers 15 residues. V shed 3 bases and J 3 bases; nucleotides not matched to a gene: 4. Germline V gene data show CDR1 as SGHAT and CDR2 as FQNNGV. CDR3 coding DNA: TGTGCCAGCAGCTTGGCGGGACTAGCGGACTACGAGCAGTACTTC. Translation gives CASSLAGLADYEQYF.